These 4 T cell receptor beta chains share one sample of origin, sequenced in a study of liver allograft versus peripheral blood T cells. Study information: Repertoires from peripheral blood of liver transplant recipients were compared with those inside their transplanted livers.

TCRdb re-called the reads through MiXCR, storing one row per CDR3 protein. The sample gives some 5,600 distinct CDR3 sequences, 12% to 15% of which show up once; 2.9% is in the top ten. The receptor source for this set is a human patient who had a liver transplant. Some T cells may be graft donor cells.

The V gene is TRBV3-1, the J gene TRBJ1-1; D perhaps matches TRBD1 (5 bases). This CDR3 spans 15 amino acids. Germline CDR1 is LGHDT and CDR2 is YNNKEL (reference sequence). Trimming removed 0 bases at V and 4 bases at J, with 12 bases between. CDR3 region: CASSQDQGWGTEAFF. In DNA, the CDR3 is TGTGCCAGCAGCCAAGATCAGGGTTGGGGCACTGAAGCTTTCTTT.

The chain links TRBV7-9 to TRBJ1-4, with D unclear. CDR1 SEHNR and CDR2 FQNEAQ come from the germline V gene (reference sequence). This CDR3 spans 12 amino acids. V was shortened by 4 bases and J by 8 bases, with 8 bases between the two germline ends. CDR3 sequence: CASSSSGEKLFF. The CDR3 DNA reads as TGTGCCAGCAGCTCCAGCGGGGAAAAACTGTTTTTT.

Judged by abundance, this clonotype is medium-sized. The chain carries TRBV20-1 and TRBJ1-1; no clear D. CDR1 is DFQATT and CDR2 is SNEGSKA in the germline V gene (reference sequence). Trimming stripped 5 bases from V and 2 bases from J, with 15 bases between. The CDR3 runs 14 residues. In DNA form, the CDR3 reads TGCAGTGCTTCGATGGGCCAACATAACACTGAAGCTTTCTTT. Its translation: CSASMGQHNTEAFF.

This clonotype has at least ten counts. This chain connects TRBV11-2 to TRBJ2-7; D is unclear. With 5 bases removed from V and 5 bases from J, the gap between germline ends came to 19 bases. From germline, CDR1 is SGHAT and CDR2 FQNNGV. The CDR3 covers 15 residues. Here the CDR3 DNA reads TGTGCCAGCAGCCTCCGCGGCTTTCCCATGGACGAGCAGTACTTC. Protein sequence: CASSLRGFPMDEQYF.